Shown below are 4 T cell receptor beta chains from a single sample sequenced in a study of T cell responses to AZD1222 COVID-19 vaccine. Generated by immunoSEQ multiplex PCR, the TCRdb table keeps only in-frame clones and is missing some. The sample carries about 150,000 clones, 90% to 95% recorded once. The sequencing used peripheral blood, collected on day 0 of AZD1222 vaccination. The receptor set was obtained from an adult in good health.

This chain connects TRBV29-1 to TRBJ2-5, with TRBD2 matching 11 bases. This CDR3 region has 16 residues. Per the germline V gene, CDR1 is SQVTM and CDR2 is ANQGSEA. The V gene end was trimmed by 4 bases and the J gene end by 0 bases; junction bases not matched to a gene: 7. In DNA form, the CDR3 reads TGCAGCGTTGGCGGGGTGACTAGCGGGGACCAAGAGACCCAGTACTTC. Residues: CSVGGVTSGDQETQYF.

This clone was counted a single time. The chain carries TRBV25-1 and TRBJ1-3; D remains ambiguous. V was clipped by 4 bases and J by 3 bases, with 7 bases between them. Germline values: CDR1 MGHDK, CDR2 SYGVNS. CDR3 length: 13 amino acids. The CDR3 reads CASSGQHGNTIYF. CDR3 in DNA: TGTGCCAGCAGTGGGCAACATGGAAACACCATATATTTT.

The gene calls are TRBV27 and TRBJ1-5; the D is unclear. There are 12 residues in the CDR3. Germline loops: CDR1 MNHEY, CDR2 SMNVEV (reference sequence). The V end lost 3 bases, the J end lost 6 bases, and 6 bases lay between the germline ends. CDR3 sequence: CASSFVRQPQHF. The CDR3 coding sequence is TGTGCCAGCAGTTTTGTTCGTCAGCCCCAGCATTTT.

As DNA, the CDR3 is TGCAGCGTTCGCGGCTACAATGAGCAGTTCTTC. This gives the protein CSVRGYNEQFF. The rearrangement joins TRBV29-1 to TRBJ2-1, with unresolved D. Per the germline V gene, CDR1 is SQVTM and CDR2 is ANQGSEA. CDR3 length: 11 residues. V was pared by 5 bases and J by 3 bases, with 5 bases between.